This record concerns one TCR beta chain sequence. Antigen unknown. This specimen belongs to a study of shared clonotypes between healthy human individuals. General study results and limits: Large sequencing depth failed to make sorted-subset sequencing complete, rarefaction showed. Donor clonotype sharing was expected to depend on sequencing depth.

The CDR3 loop spans 14 amino acids. The germline V gene has CDR1 LNHDA and CDR2 SQIVND (reference sequence). The V and J ends lost 6 bases and 5 bases, in that order; junction bases with no gene match: 6. Using immunoSEQ multiplex PCR, the repertoire was profiled, and TCRdb retains in-frame clones only, with some absent. In the table there are about 2.3 million clones, approximately 95% of which are singletons. The origin of this receptor is a man aged 18 to 30 in good health. Some clones in this sample may be carry-over from other donors' samples. Sequencing was done on a sample of naive CD4+ T cells from PBMCs. The sample's subset: CD45RA+ positively selected. The gene calls are TRBV19 and TRBJ1-1; 10 bases align to TRBD1. CDR3 loop: CASSQTGGETEAFF. In DNA, the CDR3 is TGTGCCAGTAGCCAGACAGGGGGCGAAACTGAAGCTTTCTTT.